A selection of T cell receptor beta chains follows, all from one sample in a study of T cells in localized non-small cell lung cancer. Sequencing was performed with immunoSEQ multiplex PCR; in TCRdb, only in-frame clones are kept and a portion is missing. The data hold 15,000 to 20,000 clones, with roughly 89% observed a single time. This material consisted of peripheral blood, taken before any cancer treatment. All receptors derive from a male donor older than 55 with stage II squamous cell lung carcinoma. Both conserved end residues are part of each CDR3. A D gene is named only where the DNA matches it firmly. Clone sizes are given selectively: once, few, many, or a class where the clone is expanded.

V	J	D	size	DNA	CDR3
TRBV19	TRBJ2-2	TRBD2	-	TGTGCCAGTCGGTTTAGCGGACTAGGCAACACCGGGGAGCTGTTTTTT	CASRFSGLGNTGELFF
TRBV5-1	TRBJ2-3	TRBD1	-	TGCGCCAGCAGCTTGCAAAGGGGGCGCGGCACAGATACGCAGTATTTT	CASSLQRGRGTDTQYF
TRBV4-1	TRBJ1-1	-	-	TGCGCCAGCAGCCAAGATGAATGGGGAGAAGCTTTCTTT	CASSQDEWGEAFF
TRBV28	TRBJ2-7	TRBD1	-	TGTGCCAGCCGCCAACCAACAGGGGTCGGCTCCTACGAGCAGTACTTC	CASRQPTGVGSYEQYF
TRBV6-1	TRBJ2-7	-	-	TGTGCCAGCAGACCCACACGGTACGAGCAGTACTTC	CASRPTRYEQYF
TRBV5-1	TRBJ2-7	-	-	TGCGCCAGCAGCTTGGGGGCTACCTCTATTTCCTACGAGCAGTACTTC	CASSLGATSISYEQYF
TRBV10-3	TRBJ2-7	-	-	TGTGCCATCAGTGAGCCCCGACAGGCACCCTACGAGCAGTACTTC	CAISEPRQAPYEQYF
TRBV6-1	TRBJ2-7	-	-	TGTGCCAGCAGCACCGGGACCGCGACTTACGAGCAGTACTTC	CASSTGTATYEQYF
TRBV7-8	TRBJ2-6	TRBD1	-	TGTGCCAGCAGTCTAGGGACAGGGGCAAGAGGGGCCAACGTCCTGACTTTC	CASSLGTGARGANVLTF
TRBV20-1	TRBJ1-5	-	once	TGCAGTGCTGGGTACGACCAGGTCCAGCATTTT	CSAGYDQVQHF
TRBV5-6	TRBJ2-7	-	few	TGTGCCAGCAGCTTGCGGGGATTGGGCCGCCACTTC	CASSLRGLGRHF
TRBV6-5	TRBJ2-5	-	-	TGTGCCAGCAGTTACTCGATGCTCCCACAAGAGACCCAGTACTTC	CASSYSMLPQETQYF
TRBV7-8	TRBJ2-7	TRBD2	-	TGTGCCAGCAGCTTAGAGGGACTAGCGGGAGCCTACGAGCAGTACTTC	CASSLEGLAGAYEQYF
TRBV6-5	TRBJ2-5	-	few	TGTGCCAGGAAAGAGACCCAGTACTTC	CARKETQYF
TRBV11-2	TRBJ2-1	TRBD2	-	TGTGCCAGCAGCCCCCGTCTAGCGGGAGACAATGAGCAGTTCTTC	CASSPRLAGDNEQFF
TRBV2	TRBJ2-5	TRBD2	-	TGTGCCAGCCGTCCGGGACTAGCGGGGGAGACCCAGTACTTC	CASRPGLAGETQYF
TRBV7-9	TRBJ1-5	-	-	TGTGCCAGCAGCCAAGACAGTAGCAATCAGCCCCAGCATTTT	CASSQDSSNQPQHF
TRBV27	TRBJ2-7	-	-	TGTGCCAGCAGTTCTAATTCACAGGGTTACGAGCAGTACTTC	CASSSNSQGYEQYF
TRBV21-1	TRBJ2-7	-	-	TGTGCCAGCCCCCTGAGTCTGGGGGGCGTTTACGAGCAGTACTTC	CASPLSLGGVYEQYF
TRBV6-6	TRBJ1-5	-	-	TGTGCCAGCAGCGGTCCTAGCAATCAGCCCCAGCATTTT	CASSGPSNQPQHF
TRBV7-8	TRBJ2-3	-	-	TGTGCCAGCAGCTTGGAGGTGTGGACAGATACGCAGTATTTT	CASSLEVWTDTQYF
TRBV28	TRBJ1-3	-	-	TGTGCCAGCAGTTATTCGACAGCTTCCTCTGGAAACACCATATATTTT	CASSYSTASSGNTIYF
TRBV27	TRBJ2-5	TRBD2	-	TGTGCCAGCAGTTTAAACGGGAGGCGTGAGACCCAGTACTTC	CASSLNGRRETQYF
TRBV7-8	TRBJ2-1	TRBD2	-	TGTGCCAGCAGCCCCCGGACTAGCGGGGCCTATGATGAGCAGTTCTTC	CASSPRTSGAYDEQFF
TRBV5-1	TRBJ2-1	TRBD2	-	TGCGCCAGCAGCTTACTAGCGGGAGAAAGTAATGAGCAGTTCTTC	CASSLLAGESNEQFF
TRBV6-1	TRBJ2-7	TRBD1	-	TGTGCCAGCAGTGAAGGGGACAGGGGACACGAGCAGTACTTC	CASSEGDRGHEQYF
TRBV30	TRBJ2-5	-	-	TGTGCCTGGAGTTCGGGGAGGATAGAGACCCAGTACTTC	CAWSSGRIETQYF
TRBV5-4	TRBJ2-6	TRBD1	-	TGTGCCAGCAGCTTGGTGTCAGGGGGCGCGAGTGGGGCCAACGTCCTGACTTTC	CASSLVSGGASGANVLTF
TRBV5-1	TRBJ1-1	-	-	TGCGCCAGCAGCCCGGGACTGAGGATCGACACTGAAGCTTTCTTT	CASSPGLRIDTEAFF
TRBV6-1	TRBJ2-3	TRBD2	once	TGTGCCAGCACCCTCAGCGGGGCCACAGATACGCAGTATTTT	CASTLSGATDTQYF